The 4 T cell receptor beta chains reported below all come from one sample, sequenced in a study of TIL therapy for anti-PD-1-resistant metastatic lung cancer. Time point given: pre-treatment sample, taken before nivolumab and TIL therapy. Tumor tissue came from excised metastases, mostly pleural nodules or supraclavicular lymph nodes. The libraries were made with immunoSEQ v3. Some clones are missing from TCRdb's copy, which holds only in-frame ones; the method was immunoSEQ multiplex PCR. The sample has around 6,000 clones, less than 70% seen once; the top ten hold 5.7%. Sequencing was performed on tumor tissue, taken at baseline. Receptors were obtained from a person aged 25-79 years with non-small cell lung cancer.

J is TRBJ1-2 and V is TRBV7-6, with TRBD1 as a possible D gene (5 bases). This CDR3 is 14 amino acids long. V gave up 1 base and J gave up 9 bases, with 15 bases separating them. Germline V lookup: CDR1 SGHVS, CDR2 FNYEAQ. This chain's CDR3 is CASSLGAGTARYTF. CDR3 coding DNA: TGTGCCAGCAGCTTAGGAGCCGGGACCGCGCGCTACACCTTC. Variable domain in full (rest from reference TRBV7-6 and TRBJ1-2): GAGVSQSPRYKVTKRGQDVALRCDPISGHVSLYWYRQALGQGPEFLTYFNYEAQQDKSGLPNDRFSAERPEGSISTLTIQRTEQRDSAMYRCASSLGAGTARYTFGSGTRLTVV.

The chain employs TRBV12-3 or TRBV12-4 and TRBJ2-5; D unresolved. The CDR3 consists of 12 residues. The germline V and J ends were trimmed by 1 base and 5 bases, with 5 bases remaining between them. The CDR3 nucleotides are TGTGCCAGCAGTTTAGTGAAGGAGACCCAGTACTTC. Residues: CASSLVKETQYF.

The V and J genes are TRBV7-2 and TRBJ2-3; D is unclear. Germline values: CDR1 SGHTA, CDR2 FQGNSA. Trimming cost V 5 bases and J 4 bases, with 13 bases left between them. The CDR3 is 14 amino acids. CDR3 nucleotide sequence: TGTGCCAGCAGCCCCCACTGGTCTGCAGATACGCAGTATTTT. Translation: CASSPHWSADTQYF.

The chain employs TRBV20-1 and TRBJ2-5, with D possibly matching TRBD2 (5 bases). This CDR3 is 15 amino acids long. The V end was cut by 3 bases, the J end by 2 bases, with 16 bases between. CDR1 is DFQATT, CDR2 SNEGSKA, per germline (reference sequence). The CDR3 spells CSASSTGFAQETQYF. The DNA of the CDR3 is TGCAGTGCTAGTTCCACGGGATTCGCTCAAGAGACCCAGTACTTC.